The 27 T cell receptor beta chains below all came from one sample that was sequenced in a study of shared T cell receptors in the human thymus. TCRdb's copy holds only in-frame clones and misses some; the assay was immunoSEQ multiplex PCR. The sample holds around 340,000 clones, around 93% seen once. The sequencing sample was made of thymocytes. These receptor sequences come from a human donor.

The J gene is TRBJ2-7, the V gene TRBV10-3, with unresolved D. CDR3 size: 13 residues. Germline values: CDR1 ENHRY, CDR2 SYGVKD. The V end was cut by 7 bases, the J end by 5 bases, with 15 bases between. Here the CDR3 reads CAIKSRPMNEQYF. CDR3 sequence (DNA): TGTGCCATCAAAAGCCGCCCGATGAACGAGCAGTACTTC.

This clone was counted once. The genes are TRBV9 and TRBJ2-7, with 12 positions matching TRBD2. The germline gives CDR1 SGDLS, CDR2 YYNGEE. Trimming cost V 4 bases and J 4 bases; bases outside gene matches: 12. The CDR3 extends over 17 amino acids. For the CDR3, the DNA is TGTGCCAGCAGCCCCCCTCGACTAGCGGGAGACTCATACGAGCAGTACTTC. Translation gives CASSPPRLAGDSYEQYF.

The V gene is TRBV19, the J gene TRBJ1-5; D is ambiguous. V was trimmed by 7 bases and J by 1 base, leaving 8 bases between them. CDR1 and CDR2 (germline): LNHDA, SQIVND (reference sequence). The CDR3 spans 13 residues. The CDR3 is CASIETSNQPQHF. In DNA, the CDR3 is TGTGCCAGTATAGAGACCAGCAATCAGCCCCAGCATTTT.

The chain couples TRBV6-5 to TRBJ2-5; 9 positions agree with TRBD2. Germline V gives CDR1 MNHEY, CDR2 SVGAGI. The length of the CDR3 is 16 residues. V lost 3 bases, J lost 4 bases, and 9 bases stayed unmatched. CDR3 nucleotides: TGTGCCAGCAGTTATTTGCGGGAGGGCCTCCTAGAGACCCAGTACTTC. It specifies CASSYLREGLLETQYF.

The rearrangement uses TRBV4-1 and TRBJ2-3; 9 bases agree with TRBD2. The CDR3 extends over 18 amino acids. V lost 1 base, J lost 6 bases, and 14 bases stayed unmatched. CDR1 MGHRA and CDR2 YSYEKL come from the germline V gene. The CDR3 here is CASSQVSRSGGLADTQYF. The DNA for the CDR3 is TGCGCCAGCAGCCAAGTGTCTCGTAGCGGGGGCTTGGCCGATACGCAGTATTTT.

This chain joins TRBV5-4 and TRBJ2-5; no clear D gene. The CDR3 loop spans 13 amino acids. V was trimmed by 4 bases and J by 3 bases, leaving 10 bases between them. Germline CDR1 reads SGHNT; CDR2 reads YYREEE (reference sequence). CDR3 sequence reads: CASSPSQKETQYF. CDR3 nucleotide sequence: TGTGCCAGCAGCCCCTCACAGAAAGAGACCCAGTACTTC.

The rearrangement links TRBV5-5 to TRBJ1-5; 8 bases map to TRBD1. Germline V CDR1 and CDR2: SGHKS, YYEKEE (reference sequence). J lost 6 bases, V lost 4 bases, and 6 bases had no gene match. The CDR3 sequence is 14 residues long. The DNA of the CDR3 is TGTGCCAGCAGCCACGACAGGGGCGGTCAGCCCCAGCATTTT. This sequence encodes CASSHDRGGQPQHF.

The genes are TRBV19 and TRBJ1-5; D not resolved. Germline V gene sequence: CDR1 LNHDA, CDR2 SQIVND (reference sequence). The V gene lost 7 bases and the J gene lost 0 bases, with 13 bases spanning the gap. This CDR3 has 15 amino acids. In DNA, the CDR3 is TGTGCCAGTACGAATAGGGCGTTTAGCAATCAGCCCCAGCATTTT. This sequence encodes CASTNRAFSNQPQHF.

The J gene is TRBJ1-4, the V gene TRBV27, with 9 bases aligning to TRBD1. This CDR3 is 19 amino acids long. The ends lost 5 bases at V and 0 bases at J; junction bases unmatched: 13. In germline, CDR1 is MNHEY, CDR2 SMNVEV (reference sequence). CDR3 sequence: CASSLARQGDFATNEKLFF. CDR3 DNA sequence: TGTGCCAGCAGTCTGGCGCGACAGGGGGACTTTGCAACTAATGAAAAACTGTTTTTT.

V gene TRBV4-1 combines with J gene TRBJ2-2; 7 bases map to TRBD2. The junction had 8 bases not matched to a gene; V was cut back by 1 base and J by 6 bases. Germline V gene sequence: CDR1 MGHRA, CDR2 YSYEKL. This CDR3 comprises 16 residues. CDR3 sequence (DNA): TGCGCCAGCAGCCAAGTAGGCGGGAGATTCGCCGGGGAGCTGTTTTTT. Protein: CASSQVGGRFAGELFF.

V and J are TRBV2 and TRBJ2-7; D possibly corresponds to TRBD1 (6 bases). With 7 bases removed from V and 1 base from J, the gap between germline ends came to 11 bases. Germline values: CDR1 SNHLY, CDR2 FYNNEI. The CDR3 runs to 13 residues. The CDR3 DNA reads as TGTGCCAGCAATCAACAGGGATCCTACGAGCAGTACTTC. It translates to CASNQQGSYEQYF.

Details on this clone: A junction boundary mismatches the germline segment, possibly from a read error. V is TRBV7-7 and J is TRBJ2-1; TRBD2 agrees at 12 bases. CDR1 is SSHAT and CDR2 is FNYEAQ in the germline V gene (reference sequence). The CDR3 runs to 16 residues. The CDR3 coding sequence is TGTGCTAGCAGCGGCTCTAGCGGGAGGGCGGGCAATGAGCAGTTCTTC. Translated, it gives CASSGSSGRAGNEQFF.

The chain carries TRBV4-1 and TRBJ2-7; D ambiguous. V lost 1 base and J 2 bases, leaving 12 bases between the germline ends. There are 15 residues in the CDR3. CDR1 is MGHRA, CDR2 YSYEKL, per germline. CDR3 nucleotides: TGCGCCAGCAGCCAAGTTGGCGCGCGGCCCTACGAGCAGTACTTC. Protein: CASSQVGARPYEQYF.

The J gene is TRBJ2-7, the V gene TRBV4-1; possible D gene TRBD1, 6 bases. Per germline, CDR1 MGHRA and CDR2 YSYEKL. Trimming shortened V by 3 bases and J by 2 bases, and 11 bases separated the two germline ends. The CDR3 is 14 residues long. The CDR3 DNA reads TGCGCCAGCAGCCAGCCGACAGGTGCCTACGAGCAGTACTTC. Translation gives CASSQPTGAYEQYF.

The V and J genes are TRBV5-1 and TRBJ2-2; D possibly corresponds to TRBD1 (6 bases). The germline CDR1 and CDR2 sequences are SGHRS and YFSETQ. This CDR3 spans 18 amino acids. V lost 5 bases and J 1 base, leaving 21 bases between the germline ends. CDR3: CASRLMPGHPENTGELFF. CDR3 in DNA: TGCGCCAGCAGATTAATGCCGGGACACCCCGAGAACACCGGGGAGCTGTTTTTT.

In DNA form, the CDR3 reads TGTGCCAGCAGCTTAGGCCGGGACCGAGCCTACGAGCAGTACTTC. Its translation is CASSLGRDRAYEQYF. This sequence joins TRBV7-9 and TRBJ2-7, with D perhaps given as TRBD1 or TRBD2 (5 bases each). Looked up from germline, CDR1 is SEHNR and CDR2 is FQNEAQ (reference sequence). The length of the CDR3 is 15 residues. V shed 1 base and J shed 2 bases, with 12 bases lying between them.

V gene TRBV7-9 combines with J gene TRBJ2-1; D perhaps matches TRBD2 (5 bases). The CDR3 totals 12 residues. V lost 5 bases, J lost 8 bases, and 10 bases lay in between. CDR1 is SEHNR, CDR2 FQNEAQ, per germline (reference sequence). CDR3 region: CASSLPGYEQFF. The DNA for the CDR3 is TGTGCCAGCAGCCTCCCGGGGTATGAGCAGTTCTTC.

This clone was counted only a few times. This chain links TRBV28 with TRBJ2-1; D might be TRBD2 (6 bases). Trimming removed 3 bases at V and 2 bases at J, with 14 bases between. CDR3 length: 16 amino acids. From germline, CDR1 is MDHEN and CDR2 SYDVKM. The CDR3 DNA sequence: TGTGCCAGCAGTTTGAGGGGACGGGAGACCTACAATGAGCAGTTCTTC. It translates to CASSLRGRETYNEQFF. Full variable domain (remainder filled in from reference TRBV28 and TRBJ2-1): DVKVTQSSRYLVKRTGEKVFLECVQDMDHENMFWYRQDPGLGLRLIYFSYDVKMKEKGDIPEGYSVSREKKERFSLILESASTNQTSMYLCASSLRGRETYNEQFFGPGTRLTVL.

The J gene is TRBJ2-5, the V gene TRBV28, with D uncertain. The V end lost 8 bases, the J end lost 5 bases, and 9 bases lay between the germline ends. Germline CDR1 and CDR2: MDHEN and SYDVKM. The CDR3 contains 11 residues. CDR3 nucleotide sequence: TGTGCCAGCGGTAGCAGGGAGACCCAGTACTTC. Protein sequence: CASGSRETQYF.

The chain recombines TRBV6-4 with TRBJ1-1, with a weak D call TRBD1 (5 bases). CDR1 MRHNA and CDR2 SNTAGT come from the germline V gene. Trimming cost V 1 base and J 6 bases, with 12 bases left between them. The CDR3 is 14 residues long. The CDR3 loop is CASSDLGGNAEAFF. DNA for the CDR3: TGTGCCAGCAGTGACTTGGGGGGTAACGCTGAAGCTTTCTTT.

The rearrangement joins TRBV5-1 to TRBJ2-7; possibly TRBD1 for D (5 bases). Germline CDR1 is SGHRS and CDR2 is YFSETQ. The CDR3 extends over 17 amino acids. V gave up 5 bases and J gave up 3 bases, with 24 bases separating them. The CDR3 is CASSTPLRRDNSYEQYF. As DNA, the CDR3 is TGCGCCAGCAGTACCCCCTTACGCAGGGATAATAGCTACGAGCAGTACTTC.

The genes are TRBV28 and TRBJ2-1; 9 nucleotides agree with TRBD1. J lost 6 bases, V lost 7 bases, and 16 bases had no gene match. The CDR3 length is 17 residues. CDR1 and CDR2 from the germline V gene are MDHEN and SYDVKM. In DNA form, the CDR3 reads TGTGCCAGCATCCAAATAGGGGGAGGACAGGGGTCCAATGAGCAGTTCTTC. It translates to CASIQIGGGQGSNEQFF.

This sequence joins TRBV5-1 and TRBJ1-1; D unclear. Germline CDR1 reads SGHRS; CDR2 reads YFSETQ. The germline V and J ends were trimmed by 5 bases and 0 bases, with 14 bases remaining between them. The CDR3 consists of 15 residues. CDR3 protein: CASRGAEYLNTEAFF. CDR3 nucleotide sequence: TGCGCCAGCAGGGGTGCAGAATACTTGAACACTGAAGCTTTCTTT.

This clone showed up just once. The chain carries TRBV28 and TRBJ2-7; tentative D call: TRBD2 (6 bases). This CDR3 has 12 amino acids. The germline gives CDR1 MDHEN, CDR2 SYDVKM. Trimming removed 6 bases at V and 5 bases at J, with 11 bases between. The CDR3 region has the DNA TGTGCCAGCAGGGGGACTGGTCACGAGCAGTACTTC. It specifies CASRGTGHEQYF.

This chain connects TRBV7-9 to TRBJ1-1, with D maybe TRBD1 (5 bases). The CDR3 length is 16 residues. V lost 1 base and J lost 5, with 17 bases in between. Germline-derived CDR1 and CDR2 are SEHNR and FQNEAQ (reference sequence). The CDR3 sequence is CASSLVEYGGETEAFF. In nucleotides, the CDR3 is TGTGCCAGCAGCTTAGTAGAGTATGGGGGAGAGACTGAAGCTTTCTTT.

The chain is built from TRBV14 and TRBJ2-5; D gene unclear. Per germline, CDR1 SGHDN and CDR2 FVKESK. CDR3 size: 14 residues. Trimming removed 3 bases at V and 2 bases at J, with 10 bases between. CDR3 bases: TGTGCCAGCAGCCATTCTAGGGCACAAGAGACCCAGTACTTC. This gives the protein CASSHSRAQETQYF.

This clone has only one observation. For the CDR3, the DNA is TGTGCCAGCAGTCCGACTAGTGGGGCGGGAGATACGCAGTATTTT. Translating it yields CASSPTSGAGDTQYF. The rearrangement uses TRBV6-5 and TRBJ2-3; TRBD2 is a possible D gene (6 bases). Germline CDR1 and CDR2: MNHEY and SVGAGI. V was pared by 5 bases and J by 5 bases, with 17 bases between. The CDR3 contains 15 residues.